The subject of this entry is one T cell receptor beta chain. The V segment lost 5 bases and the J segment 5 bases; nucleotides outside the gene matches: 8. This CDR3 comprises 15 residues. Germline V gives CDR1 SGHTS, CDR2 YDEGEE. The sample is drawn from a study of blood T cell repertoires in COVID-19. In the authors' workflow: Cell counts per sample came from amplifying reference gene primers. Profiled with immunoSEQ multiplex PCR; TCRdb holds only in-frame clones, not every one. D and trimming were read from the DNA, whereas the V and J calls and clone size are those reported in that table. The table lists 90,000 to 120,000 clones, 65% to 80% of them singletons.

The clonotype originates from a man in his 70s with acute or convalescent COVID-19. The source material was peripheral blood. This chain joins TRBV5-8 and TRBJ2-2; 8 bases match TRBD1. CDR3 nucleotides: TGTGCCAGCAGTCAAAGACAGGGGTGGACCGGGGAGCTGTTTTTT. This translates into CASSQRQGWTGELFF.